The 7 T cell receptor beta chains reported below all come from one sample, sequenced in a study of T-cell reconstitution after alpha-beta-depleted transplantation in children. During its preparation, the TCRbeta library received unique molecular identifiers. TCRdb re-analysed the PCR reads in MiXCR, keeping a single row per CDR3 protein. The table has about 980,000 distinct CDR3 sequences, about 29% seen once. Specimen: PBMCs, mostly from graft donor cells, collected 360 days after TCRalphabeta/CD19-depleted stem cell transplant. All receptors come from a boy under two years old who had a stem cell transplant for SCID, so the T cells may come from the graft donor.

This sequence joins TRBV4-1 and TRBJ1-1; tentative D call: TRBD1 (5 bases). This CDR3 contains 16 residues. Trimming took off 6 bases at V and 1 base at J, with 18 bases between the two ends. Per the germline V gene, CDR1 is MGHRA and CDR2 is YSYEKL. In DNA, the CDR3 is TGCGCCAGCAGACATCCTGGGAGGGGTTCGAACACTGAAGCTTTCTTT. It codes for CASRHPGRGSNTEAFF.

This clonotype has more than one count but fewer than ten. The rearrangement links TRBV5-1 to TRBJ2-1; 11 bases align to TRBD2. CDR3 length: 19 amino acids. J lost 5 bases, V lost 3 bases, and 16 bases had no gene match. CDR1 is SGHRS and CDR2 is YFSETQ in the germline V gene. Here the CDR3 reads CASSWGTGWGLAENNEQFF. The CDR3 DNA is TGCGCCAGCAGCTGGGGGACAGGGTGGGGACTAGCGGAGAACAATGAGCAGTTCTTC.

This chain uses TRBV7-8 with TRBJ2-1; 10 nucleotides match TRBD1. Germline V lookup: CDR1 SGHVS, CDR2 FQNEAQ. CDR3 length: 15 amino acids. The junction had 6 bases not matched to a gene; V was cut back by 4 bases and J by 6 bases. CDR3 protein: CASSWTGGGVNEQFF. In DNA, the CDR3 is TGTGCCAGCAGCTGGACAGGGGGTGGAGTCAATGAGCAGTTCTTC.

The genes are TRBV29-1 and TRBJ2-1; tentative D call: TRBD1 (6 bases). V was pared by 7 bases and J by 5 bases, with 21 bases between. The germline CDR1 and CDR2 sequences are SQVTM and ANQGSEA. The CDR3 spans 15 residues. DNA for the CDR3: TGCAGCGCCCCGAGGGGGTGGGGCGCCGACAATGAGCAGTTCTTC. Its translation is CSAPRGWGADNEQFF.

V is TRBV3-1 and J is TRBJ1-2; D gene uncertain. Germline V CDR1 and CDR2: LGHDT, YNNKEL (reference sequence). V was clipped by 0 bases and J by 7 bases, with 12 bases between them. CDR3 length: 14 residues. The CDR3 DNA reads TGTGCCAGCAGCCAAGAAGGCAGAGATAGTGGCTACACCTTC. This encodes CASSQEGRDSGYTF.

This clonotype came up once. V is TRBV7-2 and J is TRBJ2-7; D possibly corresponds to TRBD1 (6 bases). The germline V gene has CDR1 SGHTA and CDR2 FQGNSA. CDR3 size: 14 residues. V lost 6 bases to trimming and J lost 2 bases, with 14 bases between them. The CDR3 region has the DNA TGTGCCAGCAGGGTGGACAGATTGACCTACGAGCAGTACTTC. This translates into CASRVDRLTYEQYF.

The table lists this clonotype with a few counts. The chain has TRBV10-3 and TRBJ1-2; D gene uncertain. From germline, CDR1 is ENHRY and CDR2 SYGVKD. This CDR3 comprises 12 residues. Between the trimmed V and J ends, which lost 6 bases and 5 bases, there was a span of 10 bases. The chain's CDR3 is CAISPGQYGYTF. The CDR3 nucleotides read TGTGCCATCAGCCCGGGCCAATATGGCTACACCTTC.